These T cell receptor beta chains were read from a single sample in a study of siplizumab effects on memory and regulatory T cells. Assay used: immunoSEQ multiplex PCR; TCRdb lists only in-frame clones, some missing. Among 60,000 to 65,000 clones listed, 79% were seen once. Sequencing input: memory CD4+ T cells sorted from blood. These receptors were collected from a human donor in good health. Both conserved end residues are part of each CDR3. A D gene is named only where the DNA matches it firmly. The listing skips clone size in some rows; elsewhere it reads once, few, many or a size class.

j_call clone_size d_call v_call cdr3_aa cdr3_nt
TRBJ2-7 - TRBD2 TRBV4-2 CASGSTGGADEQYF TGTGCCAGCGGAAGTACCGGGGGGGCGGACGAGCAGTACTTC
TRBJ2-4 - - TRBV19 CASSPTGNRVKNIQYF TGTGCCAGTAGTCCAACGGGGAACAGAGTCAAAAACATTCAGTACTTC
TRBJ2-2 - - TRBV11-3 CASSQGGELFF TGTGCCAGCAGCCAGGGCGGGGAGCTGTTTTTT
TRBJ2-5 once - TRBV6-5 CASKWGTGRSGTQYF TGTGCCAGCAAGTGGGGGACGGGGCGTTCAGGGACCCAGTACTTC
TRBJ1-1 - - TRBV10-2 CASSEGGSMLLF TGCGCCAGCAGTGAAGGAGGGTCCATGTTACTCTTT
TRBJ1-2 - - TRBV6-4 CASSDPRDGYTF TGTGCCAGCAGTGACCCTCGGGATGGCTACACCTTC
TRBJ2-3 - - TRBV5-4 CASSLAKGGGSDTQYF TGTGCCAGCAGCTTGGCCAAGGGGGGCGGCTCAGATACGCAGTATTTT
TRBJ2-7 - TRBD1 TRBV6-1 CASSEFGTGLYEQYF TGTGCCAGCAGTGAATTCGGGACAGGGCTTTACGAGCAGTACTTC
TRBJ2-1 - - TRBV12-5 CASDRSGNEQFF TGTGCTAGTGACAGAAGCGGGAATGAGCAGTTCTTC
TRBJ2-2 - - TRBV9 CASSVASLNTGELFF TGTGCCAGCAGCGTAGCGTCCTTGAACACCGGGGAGCTGTTTTTT
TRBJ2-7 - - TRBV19 CASTLGRNYEQYF TGTGCCAGTACCTTGGGACGGAATTACGAGCAGTACTTC
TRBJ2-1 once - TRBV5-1 CASRDQGSYNEQFF TGCGCCAGCAGAGACCAGGGGTCCTACAATGAGCAGTTCTTC
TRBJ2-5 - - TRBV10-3 CAISESPMETQYF TGTGCCATCAGTGAGTCCCCCATGGAGACCCAGTACTTC
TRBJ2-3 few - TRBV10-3 CAISEPSIPAPADTQYF TGTGCCATCAGTGAGCCCTCGATTCCTGCGCCTGCGGATACGCAGTATTTT
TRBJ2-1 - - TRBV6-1 CASSEASGMSSYNEQFF TGTGCCAGCAGTGAAGCATCTGGGATGAGCTCCTACAATGAGCAGTTCTTC
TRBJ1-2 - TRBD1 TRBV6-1 CASSEAPGQGGYGYTF TGTGCCAGCAGTGAAGCGCCAGGACAGGGTGGCTATGGCTACACCTTC
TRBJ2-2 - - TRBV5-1 CASRPGPERGAGELFF TGCGCCAGCAGACCGGGACCCGAGAGGGGGGCCGGGGAGCTGTTTTTT
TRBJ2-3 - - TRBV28 CATLWGATDTQYF TGTGCCACGCTGTGGGGGGCGACAGATACGCAGTATTTT
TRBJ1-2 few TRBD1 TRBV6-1 CASNGQGNYGYTF TGTGCCAGCAACGGACAGGGTAACTATGGCTACACCTTC
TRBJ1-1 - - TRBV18 CASSPIGNTEAFF TGTGCCAGCTCCCCTATTGGGAACACTGAAGCTTTCTTT
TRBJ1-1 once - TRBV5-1 CASSFGAGREWTEAFF TGCGCCAGCAGCTTTGGGGCAGGTCGAGAGTGGACTGAAGCTTTCTTT
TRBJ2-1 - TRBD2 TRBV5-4 CASSPPGGGAYNEQFF TGTGCCAGCAGCCCTCCGGGCGGGGGGGCTTACAATGAGCAGTTCTTC
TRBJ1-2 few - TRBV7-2 CASSLRGYGYTF TGTGCCAGCAGCCTCAGGGGTTATGGCTACACCTTC
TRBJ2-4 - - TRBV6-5 CASSAGGKNIQYF TGTGCCAGCAGCGCCGGGGGCAAAAACATTCAGTACTTC
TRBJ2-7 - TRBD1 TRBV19 CASSGQTGKRDEQYF TGTGCCAGTAGTGGACAGACAGGGAAGAGAGACGAGCAGTACTTC
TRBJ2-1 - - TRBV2 CASSYIPGGGTSREQFF TGTGCCAGCAGTTACATCCCAGGAGGGGGAACATCCCGGGAGCAGTTCTTC